This passage covers 23 T cell receptor beta chains from one sample sequenced in a study of OX40 agonist ivuxolimab in advanced cancers. Profiled with immunoSEQ multiplex PCR; TCRdb holds only in-frame clones, not every one. The sample yields more than 45,000 clones, more than 75% seen once. Sequencing was performed on CD4+ or CD8+ T cells sorted from blood, taken in a trial of the OX40 agonist ivuxolimab. These receptors all stem from an adult with an advanced solid tumor such as melanoma, head and neck, liver or kidney cancer.

About this clone: The junction departs from the called germline gene at one end, perhaps through a read error. The chain employs TRBV2 and TRBJ2-7; TRBD2 might be the D (5 bases). The CDR3 runs 12 residues. The V gene's germline CDR1 is SNHLY and CDR2 FYNNEI. Here the CDR3 reads CASSEGLASSDF. In DNA form, the CDR3 reads TGTGCCAGCAGTGAAGGGCTAGCCTCTTCGGACTTC.

The V and J genes are TRBV10-3 and TRBJ2-1, with no clear D. The CDR3 is 14 amino acids. Germline V lookup: CDR1 ENHRY, CDR2 SYGVKD. Trimming left V 3 bases short and J 6 bases short, with 12 bases between. CDR3 DNA: TGTGCCATCAGTGATAGCCTCAAAGGCAATGAGCAGTTCTTC. Its translation is CAISDSLKGNEQFF.

The rearrangement joins TRBV7-9 to TRBJ2-1; 7 positions agree with TRBD1. The CDR3 is 12 amino acids. V shed 8 bases, J shed 8 bases, and the junction held 6 bases outside the gene matches. Germline V gives CDR1 SEHNR, CDR2 FQNEAQ (reference sequence). This chain's CDR3 is CASRDRVDEQFF. CDR3 in DNA: TGTGCCAGCCGAGACAGGGTCGATGAGCAGTTCTTC.

The chain links TRBV28 to TRBJ1-5; possibly TRBD1 for D (6 bases). CDR3 size: 16 residues. Trimming shortened V by 5 bases and J by 7 bases, and 21 bases separated the two germline ends. Per germline, CDR1 MDHEN and CDR2 SYDVKM. CDR3 in DNA: TGTGCCAGCAGTGCCCGTACACAGGGTTTAAGGCAGCCCCAGCATTTT. It is translated as CASSARTQGLRQPQHF. The full variable domain, completed using reference TRBV28 and TRBJ1-5, is DVKVTQSSRYLVKRTGEKVFLECVQDMDHENMFWYRQDPGLGLRLIYFSYDVKMKEKGDIPEGYSVSREKKERFSLILESASTNQTSMYLCASSARTQGLRQPQHFGDGTRLSIL.

The rearrangement joins TRBV6-5 to TRBJ1-5, with TRBD1 matching over 12 bases. This CDR3 spans 15 amino acids. Unmatched junction bases numbered 5, after V lost 5 bases and J lost 6 bases. CDR1 is MNHEY and CDR2 is SVGAGI in the germline V gene. CDR3 sequence reads: CASSTGTGGSQPQHF. Written as DNA, the CDR3 is TGTGCCAGCAGTACCGGGACAGGGGGCTCTCAGCCCCAGCATTTT.

The chain joins TRBV6-5 to TRBJ2-7; 11 nucleotides line up with TRBD1. The CDR3 is 14 amino acids. V shed 4 bases, J shed 6 bases, and the junction held 5 bases outside the gene matches. Germline-derived CDR1 and CDR2 are MNHEY and SVGAGI. The CDR3 sequence: CASSFGTGGFEQYF. The CDR3 DNA sequence: TGTGCCAGCAGTTTTGGGACAGGGGGTTTCGAGCAGTACTTC.

This rearrangement joins TRBV28 to TRBJ1-2; D not certain. The germline gives CDR1 MDHEN, CDR2 SYDVKM. V lost 4 bases, J lost 5 bases, and 17 bases lay in between. The CDR3 is 15 amino acids. The DNA of the CDR3 is TGTGCCAGCAGTTATGGGTACGGTGCATCATATGGCTACACCTTC. Encoded protein: CASSYGYGASYGYTF.

The rearrangement uses TRBV6-7 and TRBJ2-3; TRBD2 matches 7 bases. TRBV6-7 is identified as an open reading frame with a role that is uncertain. The CDR3 spans 16 residues. V trimming: 2 bases; J trimming: 2 bases; junction bases outside the gene matches: 7. CDR3 in amino acids: CASSYTEAGFTDTQYF. For the CDR3, the DNA is TGTGCCAGCAGTTACACTGAAGCGGGGTTCACAGATACGCAGTATTTT.

V and J are TRBV6-5 and TRBJ1-3; D gene unclear. Germline CDR1 reads MNHEY; CDR2 reads SVGAGI. Trimming cost V 2 bases and J 3 bases, with 11 bases left between them. This CDR3 contains 15 residues. CDR3 in DNA: TGTGCCAGCAGTTACACCCCGTCGTTTGGAAACACCATATATTTT. As protein: CASSYTPSFGNTIYF.

CDR3 sequence: CASSQGVGGAYNEQFF. The DNA of the CDR3 is TGCGCCAGCAGCCAAGGGGTGGGAGGGGCCTACAATGAGCAGTTCTTC. This rearrangement joins TRBV4-1 to TRBJ2-1; 7 bases map to TRBD2. The V segment lost 1 base and the J segment 2 bases; nucleotides outside the gene matches: 5. The CDR3 loop spans 16 amino acids. Germline CDR1 MGHRA, CDR2 YSYEKL.

The rearrangement uses TRBV29-1 and TRBJ2-5; no definite D call. Germline lookup yields CDR1 SQVTM and CDR2 ANQGSEA. The ends were cut back, 5 bases at V and 9 bases at J, with 13 bases in the middle. This CDR3 comprises 11 residues. CDR3 DNA sequence: TGCAGCGTTCCCCTCACCGGAGCCCAGTACTTC. Amino acid sequence: CSVPLTGAQYF.

V and J are TRBV28 and TRBJ2-7; D is unclear. Germline CDR1 is MDHEN and CDR2 is SYDVKM. V lost 2 bases, J lost 0 bases, and 14 bases lay in between. CDR3 length: 16 amino acids. The CDR3 reads CASSLDFGHSSYEQYF. The CDR3 DNA reads as TGTGCCAGCAGTTTAGATTTCGGTCATAGCTCCTACGAGCAGTACTTC.

J is TRBJ2-7 and V is TRBV7-2, with D unresolved. The CDR3 covers 11 residues. The V end lost 3 bases, the J end lost 6 bases, and 6 bases lay between the germline ends. CDR1 is SGHTA, CDR2 FQGNSA, per germline. Written as DNA, the CDR3 is TGTGCCAGCAGCTTTTTAAGCGAGCAGTACTTC. This encodes CASSFLSEQYF.

The genes are TRBV5-1 and TRBJ2-7, with a weak D call TRBD2 (5 bases). Per germline, CDR1 SGHRS and CDR2 YFSETQ. V gave up 4 bases and J gave up 6 bases, with 11 bases separating them. This CDR3 comprises 12 residues. This chain's CDR3 is CASSGGPLEQYF. CDR3 sequence (DNA): TGCGCCAGCAGCGGCGGGCCCCTCGAGCAGTACTTC.

This chain connects TRBV6-4 to TRBJ1-5, with D perhaps TRBD1 (6 bases). The germline gives CDR1 MRHNA, CDR2 SNTAGT. The ends were cut back, 9 bases at V and 4 bases at J, with 22 bases in the middle. There are 16 residues in the CDR3. The CDR3 spells CARTAKQGPANQPQHF. In DNA form, the CDR3 reads TGTGCCAGAACCGCCAAACAGGGCCCCGCTAATCAGCCCCAGCATTTT.

The gene calls are TRBV5-6 and TRBJ2-2, with TRBD2 matching over 12 bases. V lost 3 bases and J lost 6; bases outside the gene matches: 9. Looked up from germline, CDR1 is SGHDT and CDR2 is YYEEEE. CDR3 length: 17 residues. The CDR3 coding sequence is TGTGCCAGCAGCTACTGGCTAGCGGGAGGGCCCGCCGGGGAGCTGTTTTTT. Encoded protein: CASSYWLAGGPAGELFF.

The rearrangement uses TRBV11-3 and TRBJ2-7; D perhaps matches TRBD1 (6 bases). Per germline, CDR1 SGHNT and CDR2 YENEEA. This CDR3 is built from 12 residues. Trimming left V 11 bases short and J 1 base short, with 12 bases between. Written as DNA, the CDR3 is TGTGCCCTAGGGGGAATTTCCTACGAGCAGTACTTC. This sequence encodes CALGGISYEQYF.

A few counts support this clone. The sample carries other DNA sequences with the same CDR3. The J gene is TRBJ2-7, the V gene TRBV11-1; no definite D call. Germline CDR1 reads SGHAT; CDR2 reads FQDESV (reference sequence). The CDR3 loop spans 13 amino acids. Deletions cut 0 bases from V and 2 bases from J, with 5 bases between. The DNA of the CDR3 is TGTGCCAGCAGCTTAGCGGGAACCTACGAGCAGTACTTC. It yields the protein CASSLAGTYEQYF.

V gene TRBV5-6 combines with J gene TRBJ2-1; no firm D call. CDR3 length: 16 residues. The germline V gene has CDR1 SGHDT and CDR2 YYEEEE. Trimming pared 5 bases from V and 5 bases from J, leaving 20 bases between. CDR3 sequence: CASRISVFRSNNEQFF. The CDR3 bases are TGTGCCAGCAGGATCTCGGTGTTCCGGAGTAACAATGAGCAGTTCTTC.

The genes are TRBV5-6 and TRBJ2-1; 8 nucleotides match TRBD2. The CDR3 length is 14 residues. Trimming took 0 bases from V and 7 from J; bases not matched to a gene: 3. From germline, CDR1 is SGHDT and CDR2 YYEEEE. The CDR3 region is CASSLVLAVNEQFF. CDR3 nucleotides: TGTGCCAGCAGCTTGGTACTAGCGGTTAATGAGCAGTTCTTC.

This chain uses TRBV29-1 with TRBJ1-2; 9 positions match TRBD1. V shed 7 bases and J 2 bases; nucleotides not matched to a gene: 5. This CDR3 has 13 amino acids. The germline CDR1 and CDR2 sequences are SQVTM and ANQGSEA. CDR3 nucleotide sequence: TGCAGCGCCGCGACAGGGGGAAACTATGGCTACACCTTC. It encodes CSAATGGNYGYTF.

This rearrangement joins TRBV18 to TRBJ2-5, with 12 bases matching TRBD2. Germline CDR1 reads KGHSH; CDR2 reads LQKENI. The CDR3 sequence is 17 residues long. V lost 3 bases, J lost 4 bases, and 9 bases stayed unmatched. CDR3 protein: CASSPGLAGQFGETQYF. CDR3 DNA sequence: TGTGCCAGCTCACCCGGACTAGCGGGACAGTTCGGAGAGACCCAGTACTTC.

V gene TRBV28 combines with J gene TRBJ1-1, with 7 bases lining up with TRBD1. Per germline, CDR1 MDHEN and CDR2 SYDVKM. The CDR3 covers 14 residues. V lost 5 bases, J lost 5 bases, and 8 bases stayed unmatched. The CDR3 loop reads CASSPIGTATEAFF. DNA of the CDR3: TGTGCCAGCAGTCCTATTGGGACAGCTACTGAAGCTTTCTTT.